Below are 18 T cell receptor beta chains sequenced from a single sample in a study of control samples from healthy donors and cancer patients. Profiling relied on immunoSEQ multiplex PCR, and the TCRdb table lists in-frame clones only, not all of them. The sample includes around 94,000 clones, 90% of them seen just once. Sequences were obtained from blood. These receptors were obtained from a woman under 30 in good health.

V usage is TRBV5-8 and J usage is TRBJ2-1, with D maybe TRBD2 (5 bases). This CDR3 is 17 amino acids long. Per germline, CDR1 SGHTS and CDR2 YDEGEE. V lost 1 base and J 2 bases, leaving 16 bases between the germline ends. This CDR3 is CASSLSQTILAYNEQFF. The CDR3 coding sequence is TGTGCCAGCAGCTTGTCCCAGACTATTCTAGCCTACAATGAGCAGTTCTTC. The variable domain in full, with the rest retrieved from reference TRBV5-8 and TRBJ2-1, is EAGVTQSPTHLIKTRGQQATLRCSPISGHTSVYWYQQALGLGLQFLLWYDEGEERNRGNFPPRFSGRQFPNYSSELNVNALELEDSALYLCASSLSQTILAYNEQFFGPGTRLTVL.

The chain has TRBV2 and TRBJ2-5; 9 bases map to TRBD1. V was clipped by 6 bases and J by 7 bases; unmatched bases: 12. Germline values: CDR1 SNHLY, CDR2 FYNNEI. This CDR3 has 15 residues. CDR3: CASSKGQGYSGTQYF. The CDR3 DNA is TGTGCCAGCAGCAAAGGACAGGGGTACTCAGGGACCCAGTACTTC.

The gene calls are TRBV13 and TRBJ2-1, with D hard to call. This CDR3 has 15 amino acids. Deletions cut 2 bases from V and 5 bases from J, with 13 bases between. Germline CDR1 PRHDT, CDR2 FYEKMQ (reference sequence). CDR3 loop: CASSLRGGHNNEQFF. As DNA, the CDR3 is TGTGCCAGCAGCTTACGAGGTGGCCATAACAATGAGCAGTTCTTC.

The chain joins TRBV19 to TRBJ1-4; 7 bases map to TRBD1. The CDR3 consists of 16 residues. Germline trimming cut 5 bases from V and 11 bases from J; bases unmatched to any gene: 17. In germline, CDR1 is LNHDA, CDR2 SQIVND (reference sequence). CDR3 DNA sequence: TGTGCCAGTAGTGCGTTAAGACAGGGAGGCTTGAAGAAACTGTTTTTT. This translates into CASSALRQGGLKKLFF.

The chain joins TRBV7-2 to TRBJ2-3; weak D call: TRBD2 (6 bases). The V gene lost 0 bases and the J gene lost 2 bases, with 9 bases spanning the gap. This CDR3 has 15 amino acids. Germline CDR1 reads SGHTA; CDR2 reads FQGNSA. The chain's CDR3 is CASSLAASATDTQYF. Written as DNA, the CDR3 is TGTGCCAGCAGCTTAGCGGCTAGCGCCACAGATACGCAGTATTTT. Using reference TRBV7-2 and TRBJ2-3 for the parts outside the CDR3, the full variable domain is GAGVSQSPSNKVTEKGKDVELRCDPISGHTALYWYRQSLGQGLEFLIYFQGNSAPDKSGLPSDRFSAERTGGSVSTLTIQRTQQEDSAVYLCASSLAASATDTQYFGPGTRLTVL.

The CDR3 region has the DNA TGTGCCAGCAGCCGGACAGGGGCCTACACAGATACGCAGTATTTT. This encodes CASSRTGAYTDTQYF. The chain links TRBV9 to TRBJ2-3; 9 nucleotides align to TRBD1. With V trimmed by 4 bases and J by 2 bases, 5 bases remained unmatched. CDR3 size: 15 residues. Looked up from germline, CDR1 is SGDLS and CDR2 is YYNGEE.

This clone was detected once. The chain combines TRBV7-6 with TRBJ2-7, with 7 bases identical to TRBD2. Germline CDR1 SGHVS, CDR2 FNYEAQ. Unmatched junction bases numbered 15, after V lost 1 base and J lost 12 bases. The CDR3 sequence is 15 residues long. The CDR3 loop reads CASSLVSSGLLPVYF. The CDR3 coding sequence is TGTGCCAGCAGCTTAGTGTCTAGCGGCCTCCTACCTGTGTACTTC. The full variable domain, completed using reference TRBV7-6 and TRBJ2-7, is GAGVSQSPRYKVTKRGQDVALRCDPISGHVSLYWYRQALGQGPEFLTYFNYEAQQDKSGLPNDRFSAERPEGSISTLTIQRTEQRDSAMYRCASSLVSSGLLPVYFGPGTRLTVT.

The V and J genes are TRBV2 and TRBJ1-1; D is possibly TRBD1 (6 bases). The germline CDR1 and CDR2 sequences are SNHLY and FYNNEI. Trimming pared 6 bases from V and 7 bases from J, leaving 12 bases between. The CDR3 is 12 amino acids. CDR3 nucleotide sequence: TGTGCCAGCAGGGACAGCATATATGAAGCTTTCTTT. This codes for CASRDSIYEAFF.

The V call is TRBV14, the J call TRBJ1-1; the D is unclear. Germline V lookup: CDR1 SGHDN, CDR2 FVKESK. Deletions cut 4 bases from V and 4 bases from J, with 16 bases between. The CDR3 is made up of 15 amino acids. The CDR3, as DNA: TGTGCCAGCAGCCCGCTGTTGGAAGTTGGCACTGAAGCTTTCTTT. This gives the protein CASSPLLEVGTEAFF.

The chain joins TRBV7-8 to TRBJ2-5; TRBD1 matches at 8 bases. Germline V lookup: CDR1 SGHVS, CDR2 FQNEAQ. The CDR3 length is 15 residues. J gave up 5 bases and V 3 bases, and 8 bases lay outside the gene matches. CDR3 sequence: CASSFRQGLGETQYF. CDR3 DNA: TGTGCCAGCAGCTTCAGACAGGGGTTGGGGGAGACCCAGTACTTC.

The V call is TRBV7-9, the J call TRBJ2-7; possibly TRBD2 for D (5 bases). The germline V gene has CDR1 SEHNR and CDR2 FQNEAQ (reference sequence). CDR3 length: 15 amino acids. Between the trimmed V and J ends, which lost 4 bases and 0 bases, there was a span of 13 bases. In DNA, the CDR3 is TGTGCCAGCAGCTACGAGGGTTACTACTCCTACGAGCAGTACTTC. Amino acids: CASSYEGYYSYEQYF.

The CDR3 DNA follows: TGTGCCAGCAGTTATCCCGGACTGATCTCCTACGAGCAGTACTTC. Protein product: CASSYPGLISYEQYF. The V gene is TRBV6-2 or TRBV6-3, the J gene TRBJ2-7; possible D gene TRBD2, 5 bases. Trimming removed 3 bases from V and 0 bases from J, with 12 bases in between. The CDR3 runs to 15 residues. From germline, CDR1 is MNHEY and CDR2 SVGEGT.

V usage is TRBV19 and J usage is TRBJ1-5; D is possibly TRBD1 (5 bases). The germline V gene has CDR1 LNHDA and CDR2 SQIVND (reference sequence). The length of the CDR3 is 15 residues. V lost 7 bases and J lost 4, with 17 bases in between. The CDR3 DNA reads TGTGCCAGTAAAGGGGTACAAGCAAGTAATCAGCCCCAGCATTTT. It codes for CASKGVQASNQPQHF.

The chain's CDR3 is CAIARGTSTDTQYF. CDR3 DNA sequence: TGTGCCATCGCTCGGGGGACTAGCACAGATACGCAGTATTTT. The chain links TRBV2 to TRBJ2-3; maybe TRBD2 (6 bases). The CDR3 runs 14 residues. V was clipped by 10 bases and J by 0 bases, with 14 bases between them. Germline lookup yields CDR1 SNHLY and CDR2 FYNNEI. Together with reference TRBV2 and TRBJ2-3, the CDR3 gives the full variable domain: EPEVTQTPSHQVTQMGQEVILRCVPISNHLYFYWYRQILGQKVEFLVSFYNNEISEKSEIFDDQFSVERPDGSNFTLKIRSTKLEDSAMYFCAIARGTSTDTQYFGPGTRLTVL.

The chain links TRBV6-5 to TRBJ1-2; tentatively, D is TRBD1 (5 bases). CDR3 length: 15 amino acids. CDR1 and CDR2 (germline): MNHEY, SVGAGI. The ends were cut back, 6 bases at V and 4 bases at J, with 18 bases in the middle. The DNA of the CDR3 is TGTGCCAGCAGGATGGGGGGGTGGACCCCCTATGGCTACACCTTC. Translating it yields CASRMGGWTPYGYTF.

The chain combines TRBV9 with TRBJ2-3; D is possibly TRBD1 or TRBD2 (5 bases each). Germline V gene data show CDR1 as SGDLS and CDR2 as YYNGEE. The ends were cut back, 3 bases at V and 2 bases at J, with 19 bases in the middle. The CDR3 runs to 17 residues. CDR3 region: CASSGGWGTLFTDTQYF. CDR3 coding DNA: TGTGCCAGCAGCGGCGGTTGGGGGACCTTATTCACAGATACGCAGTATTTT.

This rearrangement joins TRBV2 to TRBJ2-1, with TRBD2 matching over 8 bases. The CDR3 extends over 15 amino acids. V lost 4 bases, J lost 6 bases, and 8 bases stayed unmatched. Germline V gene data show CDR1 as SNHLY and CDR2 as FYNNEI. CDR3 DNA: TGTGCCAGCAGTGCCTTCCGGGGGGGGTCCAATGAGCAGTTCTTC. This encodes CASSAFRGGSNEQFF. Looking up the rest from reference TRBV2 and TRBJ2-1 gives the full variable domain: EPEVTQTPSHQVTQMGQEVILRCVPISNHLYFYWYRQILGQKVEFLVSFYNNEISEKSEIFDDQFSVERPDGSNFTLKIRSTKLEDSAMYFCASSAFRGGSNEQFFGPGTRLTVL.

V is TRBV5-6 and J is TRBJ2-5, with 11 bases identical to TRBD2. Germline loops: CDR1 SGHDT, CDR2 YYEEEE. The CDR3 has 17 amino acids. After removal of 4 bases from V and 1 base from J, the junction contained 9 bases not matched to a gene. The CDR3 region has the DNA TGTGCCAGCAGCGAAATGACTAGCGGGGACTCCCAAGAGACCCAGTACTTC. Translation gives CASSEMTSGDSQETQYF.